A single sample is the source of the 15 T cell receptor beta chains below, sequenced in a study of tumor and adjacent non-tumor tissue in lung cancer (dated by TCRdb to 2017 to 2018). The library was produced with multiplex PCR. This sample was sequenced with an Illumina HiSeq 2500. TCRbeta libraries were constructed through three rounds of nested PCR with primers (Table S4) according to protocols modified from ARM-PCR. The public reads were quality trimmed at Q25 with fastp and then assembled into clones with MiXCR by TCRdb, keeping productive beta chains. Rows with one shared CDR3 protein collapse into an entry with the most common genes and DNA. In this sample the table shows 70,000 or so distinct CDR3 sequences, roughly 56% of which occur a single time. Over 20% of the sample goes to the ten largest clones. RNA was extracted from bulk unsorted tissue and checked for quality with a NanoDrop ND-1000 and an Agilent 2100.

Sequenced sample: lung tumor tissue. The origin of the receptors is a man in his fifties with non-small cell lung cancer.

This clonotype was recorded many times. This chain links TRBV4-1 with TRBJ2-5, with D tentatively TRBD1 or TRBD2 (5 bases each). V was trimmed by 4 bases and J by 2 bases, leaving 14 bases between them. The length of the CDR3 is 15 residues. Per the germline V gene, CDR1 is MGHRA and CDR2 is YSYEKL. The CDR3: CASSPRGAYQETQYF. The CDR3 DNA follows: TGCGCCAGCAGCCCGAGGGGAGCCTATCAAGAGACCCAGTACTTC.

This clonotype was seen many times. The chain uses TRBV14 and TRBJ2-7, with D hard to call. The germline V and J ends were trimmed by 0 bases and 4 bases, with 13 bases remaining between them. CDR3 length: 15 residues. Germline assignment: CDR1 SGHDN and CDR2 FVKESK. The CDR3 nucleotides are TGTGCCAGCAGCCAAGATACCGGCTTCCATTACGAGCAGTACTTC. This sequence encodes CASSQDTGFHYEQYF.

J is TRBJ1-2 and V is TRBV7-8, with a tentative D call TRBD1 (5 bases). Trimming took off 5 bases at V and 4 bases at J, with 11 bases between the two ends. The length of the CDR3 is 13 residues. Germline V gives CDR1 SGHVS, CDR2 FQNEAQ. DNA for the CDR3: TGTGCCAGCAGCATTGGGGCCTCCTATGGCTACACCTTC. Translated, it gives CASSIGASYGYTF.

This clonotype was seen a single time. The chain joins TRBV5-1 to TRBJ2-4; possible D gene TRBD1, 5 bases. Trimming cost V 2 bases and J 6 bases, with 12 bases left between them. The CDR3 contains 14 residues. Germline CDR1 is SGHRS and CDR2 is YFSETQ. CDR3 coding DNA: TGCGCCAGCAGCTTATGGGAAAGGGGAAACATTCAGTACTTC. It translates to CASSLWERGNIQYF.

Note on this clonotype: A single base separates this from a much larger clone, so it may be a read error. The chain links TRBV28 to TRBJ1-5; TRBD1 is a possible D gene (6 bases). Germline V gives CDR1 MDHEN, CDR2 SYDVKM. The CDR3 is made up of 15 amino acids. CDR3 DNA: TGTACCAGCAGTTTTAGGGGGGCTAACAATCAGCCCCAGCATTTT. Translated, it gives CTSSFRGANNQPQHF.

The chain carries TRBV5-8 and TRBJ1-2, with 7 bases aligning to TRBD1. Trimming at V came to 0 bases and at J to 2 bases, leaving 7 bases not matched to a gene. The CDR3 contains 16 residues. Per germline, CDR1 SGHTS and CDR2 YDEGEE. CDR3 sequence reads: CASSLDSGQVNYGYTF. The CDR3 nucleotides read TGTGCCAGCAGCTTGGATTCTGGACAGGTGAACTATGGCTACACCTTC.

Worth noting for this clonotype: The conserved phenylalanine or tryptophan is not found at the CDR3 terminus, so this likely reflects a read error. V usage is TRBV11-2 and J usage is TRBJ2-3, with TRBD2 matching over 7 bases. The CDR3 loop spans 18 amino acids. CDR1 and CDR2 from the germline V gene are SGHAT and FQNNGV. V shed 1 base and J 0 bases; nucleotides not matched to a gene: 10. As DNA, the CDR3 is TGTGCCAGCAGCTTAGTATATGGTAGCGGGTCTAGCACAGATACGCAGTATTAT. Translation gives CASSLVYGSGSSTDTQYY.

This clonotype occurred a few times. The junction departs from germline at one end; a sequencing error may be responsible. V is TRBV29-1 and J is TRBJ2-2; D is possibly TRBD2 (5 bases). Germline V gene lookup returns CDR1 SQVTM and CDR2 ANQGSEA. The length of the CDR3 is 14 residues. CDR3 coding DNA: TGCAGCGTTGAATTACGAGGGAACACCGGGGAGCCGTTTTTT. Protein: CSVELRGNTGEPFF.

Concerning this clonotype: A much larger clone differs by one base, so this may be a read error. CDR3 residues: CARTDSGGSYEQYF. In DNA, the CDR3 is TGTGCCAGAACCGATTCGGGGGGCTCCTACGAGCAGTACTTC. V usage is TRBV6-6 and J usage is TRBJ2-7; 7 bases line up with TRBD2. The CDR3 is 14 residues long. V trimming: 9 bases; J trimming: 0 bases; junction bases outside the gene matches: 8. Germline V lookup: CDR1 MNHNY, CDR2 SVGAGI (reference sequence).

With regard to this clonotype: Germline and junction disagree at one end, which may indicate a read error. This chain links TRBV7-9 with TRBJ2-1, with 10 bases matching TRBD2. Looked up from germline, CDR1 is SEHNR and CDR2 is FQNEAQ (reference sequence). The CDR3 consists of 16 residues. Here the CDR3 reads CASSLAPGLADNEQLF. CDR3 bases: TGTGCCAGCAGCTTAGCCCCCGGACTAGCGGACAATGAGCAGTTGTTC.

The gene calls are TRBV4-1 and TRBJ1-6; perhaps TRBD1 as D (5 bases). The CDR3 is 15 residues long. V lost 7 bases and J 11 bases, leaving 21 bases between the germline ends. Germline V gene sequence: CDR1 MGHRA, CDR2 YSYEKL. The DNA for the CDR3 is TGCGCCAGCACCGTGGGTTACCAGTGGGGCGCACCCCTCCACTTT. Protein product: CASTVGYQWGAPLHF.

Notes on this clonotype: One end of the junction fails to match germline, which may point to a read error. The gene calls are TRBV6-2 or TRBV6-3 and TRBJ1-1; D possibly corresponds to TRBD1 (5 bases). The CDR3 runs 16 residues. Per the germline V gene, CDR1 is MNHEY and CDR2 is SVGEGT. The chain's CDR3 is CTSSNGQGLVNTEAFF. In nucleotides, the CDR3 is TGTACCAGCAGTAACGGACAAGGTCTCGTGAACACTGAAGCTTTCTTT.

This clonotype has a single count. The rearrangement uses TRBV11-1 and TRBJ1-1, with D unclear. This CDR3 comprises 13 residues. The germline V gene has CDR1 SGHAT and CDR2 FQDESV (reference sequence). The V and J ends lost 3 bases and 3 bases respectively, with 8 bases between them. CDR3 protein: CASSFSFDTEAFF. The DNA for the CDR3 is TGTGCCAGCAGCTTTAGTTTCGACACTGAAGCTTTCTTT.

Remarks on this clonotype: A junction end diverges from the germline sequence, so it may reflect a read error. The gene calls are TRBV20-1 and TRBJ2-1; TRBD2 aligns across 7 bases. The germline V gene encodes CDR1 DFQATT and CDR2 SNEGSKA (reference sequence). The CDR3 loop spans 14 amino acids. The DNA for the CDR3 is TGCAGTGCTGCCTTCCGGGGGGACTACAATGAACAGTTCTTC. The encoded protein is CSAAFRGDYNEQFF.

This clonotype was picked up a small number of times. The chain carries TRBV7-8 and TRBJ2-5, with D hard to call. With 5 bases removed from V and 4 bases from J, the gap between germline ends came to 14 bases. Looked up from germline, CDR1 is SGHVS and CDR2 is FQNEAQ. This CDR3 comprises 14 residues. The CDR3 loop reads CASSASGWGETQYF. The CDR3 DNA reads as TGTGCCAGCAGCGCCTCCGGGTGGGGAGAGACCCAGTACTTC.